The 27 T cell receptor beta chains below come from one sample, sequenced in a study of CD8 T cells in ankylosing spondylitis. MiXCR, applied by TCRdb to the 5' RACE reads, yields one record per CDR3 protein. The sample lists around 300,000 distinct CDR3 sequences, roughly 15% occurring once. Input material: blood, either unsorted or a sorted T cell fraction (not recorded which). The receptor source for this set is a male donor with ankylosing spondylitis or in good health (not recorded which).

The J gene is TRBJ1-2, the V gene TRBV25-1, with D tentatively TRBD1 (5 bases). The CDR3 covers 15 residues. Germline lookup yields CDR1 MGHDK and CDR2 SYGVNS. With 3 bases removed from V and 5 bases from J, the gap between germline ends came to 16 bases. The CDR3 nucleotides are TGTGCCAGCAGTGACCGTAGGGGCAGGGCTTATGGCTACACCTTC. Its protein is CASSDRRGRAYGYTF.

There are a few counts of this clonotype. The genes are TRBV14 and TRBJ2-1; 9 nucleotides match TRBD2. Germline-derived CDR1 and CDR2 are SGHDN and FVKESK. The CDR3 totals 16 residues. J lost 4 bases, V lost 4 bases, and 8 bases had no gene match. The CDR3 DNA follows: TGTGCCAGCAGCCGCCCAGGAGCGGGGGGATACAATGAGCAGTTCTTC. Protein product: CASSRPGAGGYNEQFF.

DNA for the CDR3: TGTGCTAGTGGTTCCACACTAGCAAATACGCAGTATTTT. This encodes CASGSTLANTQYF. The chain joins TRBV12-5 to TRBJ2-3; possible D gene TRBD2, 6 bases. The length of the CDR3 is 13 residues. Trimming shortened V by 4 bases and J by 7 bases, and 12 bases separated the two germline ends. CDR1 and CDR2 from the germline V gene are LGHNT and FRNRAP.

Worth noting for this clonotype: A read error may produce the germline difference seen at one junction end. V and J are TRBV5-6 and TRBJ2-1; D might be TRBD1 (5 bases). The CDR3 covers 16 residues. Germline V gives CDR1 SGHDT, CDR2 YYEEEE. CDR3 protein: CARSLGLRSSYNEQFF. CDR3 nucleotides: TGTGCCAGGAGCTTGGGGCTCCGGAGCTCCTACAATGAGCAGTTCTTC.

This clonotype was seen repeatedly, ten times or more. This chain uses TRBV12-3 or TRBV12-4 with TRBJ2-7, with a weak D call TRBD1 (6 bases). V dropped 4 bases and J dropped 5 bases, with 12 bases sitting between them. The CDR3 totals 13 residues. Written as DNA, the CDR3 is TGTGCCAGCAGTTACAGGGTATACCACGAGCAGTACTTC. This gives the protein CASSYRVYHEQYF.

This clonotype was detected only a few times. The V call is TRBV6-1, the J call TRBJ1-2, with D unclear. Germline CDR1 MNHNS, CDR2 SASEGT. CDR3 length equals 16 residues. Trimming cost V 1 base and J 4 bases, with 16 bases left between them. CDR3 protein: CASSEVGRAMTYGYTF. CDR3 bases: TGTGCCAGCAGTGAAGTGGGAAGGGCTATGACCTATGGCTACACCTTC.

The chain has TRBV12-3 or TRBV12-4 and TRBJ1-6; 7 nucleotides line up with TRBD1. The V gene end was trimmed by 3 bases and the J gene end by 5 bases; junction bases not matched to a gene: 1. This CDR3 comprises 14 residues. CDR3: CASSFTGDNSPLHF. The CDR3 nucleotides read TGTGCCAGCAGTTTTACAGGGGATAATTCACCCCTCCACTTT.

The V and J genes are TRBV3-1 and TRBJ2-5; TRBD1 might be the D (6 bases). V lost 2 bases, J lost 3 bases, and 10 bases lay in between. Germline V gene lookup returns CDR1 LGHDT and CDR2 YNNKEL (reference sequence). This CDR3 region has 14 residues. The CDR3 sequence: CASSQITGKETQYF. As DNA, the CDR3 is TGTGCCAGCAGCCAAATAACAGGGAAAGAGACCCAGTACTTC.

This clonotype was seen a handful of times. The chain uses TRBV12-3 or TRBV12-4 and TRBJ2-6, with unresolved D. Trimming removed 1 base at V and 4 bases at J, with 8 bases between. CDR3 length: 15 residues. CDR3: CASSLGLNGANVLTF. For the CDR3, the DNA is TGTGCCAGCAGTTTAGGACTGAACGGGGCCAACGTCCTGACTTTC.

This clonotype was detected only a few times. The rearrangement links TRBV5-1 to TRBJ2-3; D is unclear. CDR3 length: 13 amino acids. V dropped 0 bases and J dropped 6 bases, with 8 bases sitting between them. Germline V lookup: CDR1 SGHRS, CDR2 YFSETQ. CDR3 protein: CASSLAARDTQYF. The CDR3 DNA reads TGCGCCAGCAGCTTGGCTGCCAGGGATACGCAGTATTTT.

This clonotype was seen a few times. This sequence joins TRBV3-1 and TRBJ2-5; D gene ambiguous. V lost 0 bases to trimming and J lost 1 base, with 9 bases between them. Germline loops: CDR1 LGHDT, CDR2 YNNKEL (reference sequence). This CDR3 has 15 amino acids. In nucleotides, the CDR3 is TGTGCCAGCAGCCAAGATTACAGCTTCCAAGAGACCCAGTACTTC. Translating it yields CASSQDYSFQETQYF.

This clonotype was found a few times. The J gene is TRBJ2-6, the V gene TRBV28; tentative D call: TRBD1 (5 bases). This CDR3 has 18 residues. Trimming pared 5 bases from V and 1 base from J, leaving 18 bases between. From germline, CDR1 is MDHEN and CDR2 SYDVKM. CDR3 residues: CASSERRTLVSGANVLTF. In nucleotides, the CDR3 is TGTGCCAGCAGTGAAAGGCGGACATTGGTATCTGGGGCCAACGTCCTGACTTTC.

This clonotype was detected a few times. V gene TRBV7-2 combines with J gene TRBJ2-3; possible D gene TRBD2, 6 bases. CDR3 length equals 11 residues. Germline V gene lookup returns CDR1 SGHTA and CDR2 FQGNSA. V lost 5 bases and J 6 bases, leaving 6 bases between the germline ends. CDR3 region: CASSAGDTQYF. In DNA, the CDR3 is TGTGCCAGCAGCGCGGGGGATACGCAGTATTTT.

This clonotype was seen more than once but under ten times. This rearrangement joins TRBV5-1 to TRBJ2-3; TRBD2 matches at 7 bases. CDR1 SGHRS and CDR2 YFSETQ come from the germline V gene. The CDR3 sequence is 16 residues long. V was clipped by 0 bases and J by 1 base; unmatched bases: 5. This chain's CDR3 is CASSLGSGDGTDTQYF. The DNA for the CDR3 is TGCGCCAGCAGCTTGGGCAGCGGGGATGGCACAGATACGCAGTATTTT.

This clonotype has more than one count but fewer than ten. The rearrangement joins TRBV3-1 to TRBJ1-2, with a possible D match to TRBD1 (5 bases). V shed 5 bases and J shed 8 bases, with 18 bases lying between them. The CDR3 totals 14 residues. From germline, CDR1 is LGHDT and CDR2 YNNKEL (reference sequence). The CDR3 sequence is CASSYHQGTGGYTF. The CDR3 nucleotides are TGTGCCAGCAGCTACCACCAGGGAACCGGGGGCTACACCTTC.

This clonotype was observed at least ten times. The V call is TRBV7-2, the J call TRBJ1-5, with D possibly matching TRBD1 (5 bases). The CDR3 runs to 13 residues. Trimming took 2 bases from V and 4 from J, leaving 6 bases between them. Looked up from germline, CDR1 is SGHTA and CDR2 is FQGNSA. This CDR3 reads CASSLPGNQPQHF. CDR3 nucleotide sequence: TGTGCCAGCAGCTTACCAGGGAATCAGCCCCAGCATTTT.

This clonotype was seen only a few times. The chain joins TRBV12-3 or TRBV12-4 to TRBJ1-2, with 7 positions matching TRBD1. The CDR3 has 15 amino acids. V shed 3 bases, J shed 7 bases, and the junction held 11 bases outside the gene matches. The CDR3 is CASSFSTGEVSGYTF. The CDR3 coding sequence is TGTGCCAGCAGTTTCTCAACAGGGGAAGTCTCTGGCTACACCTTC.

In its sample, this clonotype was seen many times. The gene calls are TRBV3-1 and TRBJ2-1, with D uncertain. V was clipped by 0 bases and J by 9 bases, with 9 bases between them. This CDR3 spans 13 amino acids. Per the germline V gene, CDR1 is LGHDT and CDR2 is YNNKEL (reference sequence). This chain's CDR3 is CASSQEGRGEQFF. The CDR3 nucleotides read TGTGCCAGCAGCCAAGAAGGGCGCGGTGAGCAGTTCTTC.

This chain connects TRBV5-1 to TRBJ1-2; the D is unclear. Germline CDR1 and CDR2: SGHRS and YFSETQ. The CDR3 contains 13 residues. Trimming cost V 7 bases and J 4 bases, with 14 bases left between them. The DNA of the CDR3 is TGCGCCAGCCTAATAGGGAGGTCCTATGGCTACACCTTC. Protein: CASLIGRSYGYTF.

This clonotype was counted a few times. This chain uses TRBV12-5 with TRBJ2-7; D not resolved. Germline assignment: CDR1 LGHNT and CDR2 FRNRAP. The CDR3 has 13 amino acids. Trimming removed 0 bases at V and 6 bases at J, with 9 bases between. The CDR3 sequence: CASGLVLPAEQYF. In nucleotides, the CDR3 is TGTGCTAGTGGTTTGGTTTTGCCCGCCGAGCAGTACTTC.

This clonotype showed up many times. V gene TRBV7-9 combines with J gene TRBJ1-6; the D gene is possibly TRBD1 (6 bases). Trimming cost V 0 bases and J 7 bases, with 10 bases left between them. The CDR3 is 15 amino acids. Germline V lookup: CDR1 SEHNR, CDR2 FQNEAQ (reference sequence). CDR3 region: CASSLAGQTNSPLHF. The CDR3 DNA follows: TGTGCCAGCAGCTTAGCTGGACAGACAAATTCACCCCTCCACTTT.

The chain carries TRBV10-3 and TRBJ2-7, with 8 bases fitting TRBD1. The CDR3 runs to 13 residues. Germline trimming cut 6 bases from V and 4 bases from J; bases unmatched to any gene: 5. The germline V gene has CDR1 ENHRY and CDR2 SYGVKD. The CDR3 protein is CAIRGTGDYEQYF. The DNA for the CDR3 is TGTGCCATCAGGGGGACAGGTGATTACGAGCAGTACTTC.

This clonotype was seen ten or more times. The J gene is TRBJ2-1, the V gene TRBV20-1, with D possibly matching TRBD2 (6 bases). CDR1 and CDR2 from the germline V gene are DFQATT and SNEGSKA (reference sequence). The CDR3 is 16 amino acids. V was clipped by 5 bases and J by 1 base, with 18 bases between them. The CDR3 is CSAHFSGTGSYNEQFF. Written as DNA, the CDR3 is TGCAGTGCTCATTTCTCCGGGACTGGATCCTACAATGAGCAGTTCTTC.

This clonotype turned up a few times. This sequence joins TRBV5-1 and TRBJ2-3, with TRBD2 matching over 7 bases. Germline V gene sequence: CDR1 SGHRS, CDR2 YFSETQ. This CDR3 region has 13 residues. V gave up 4 bases and J gave up 11 bases; unmatched junction bases: 10. In DNA form, the CDR3 reads TGCGCCAGCAGCCCTACCGGACTAGAGGGGCAGTATTTT. Translation: CASSPTGLEGQYF.

The chain uses TRBV12-3 or TRBV12-4 and TRBJ1-2; no clear D gene. This CDR3 is 13 amino acids long. V lost 5 bases and J lost 7, with 14 bases in between. The chain's CDR3 is CASSPRSEGGYTF. The CDR3 region has the DNA TGTGCCAGCAGTCCTCGAAGCGAAGGTGGCTACACCTTC.

The chain uses TRBV7-2 and TRBJ2-7; 11 bases are a match to TRBD2. The CDR3 is 14 amino acids. The V and J ends lost 3 bases and 7 bases, in that order; junction bases with no gene match: 5. Germline assignment: CDR1 SGHTA and CDR2 FQGNSA. The DNA for the CDR3 is TGTGCCAGCAGCTTCCTAGCGGGAGGAGGGGAGCAGTACTTC. This translates into CASSFLAGGGEQYF.

The V call is TRBV7-2, the J call TRBJ1-2; the D gene is possibly TRBD1 (6 bases). Germline V gene data show CDR1 as SGHTA and CDR2 as FQGNSA. The V gene lost 3 bases and the J gene lost 3 bases, with 11 bases spanning the gap. This CDR3 is built from 14 residues. This chain's CDR3 is CASSLFRQDYGYTF. In DNA form, the CDR3 reads TGTGCCAGCAGCTTGTTCCGACAGGACTATGGCTACACCTTC.